These 23 T cell receptor beta chains originate from one sample sequenced in a study of a mutant IDH1 vaccine in newly diagnosed glioma. The data were produced by immunoSEQ multiplex PCR, yet TCRdb's version contains in-frame clones alone and is incomplete. The repertoire has some 44,000 clones, approximately 80% of them found once; the top ten carry under 6%. For these receptors, no antigen is known. Time point here: week 35, safety follow-up. The vaccine gave 300 ug of a 20-mer mutant IDH1 peptide subcutaneously per dose. The sample in question was PBMCs, obtained from a glioma patient whose treatment included an IDH1 peptide vaccine. The origin of the receptors is a woman aged 45-60 years with glioma.

The J gene is TRBJ2-7, the V gene TRBV27, with D tentatively TRBD2 (5 bases). Deletions cut 5 bases from V and 5 bases from J, with 16 bases between. The CDR3 loop spans 14 amino acids. Germline V gene data show CDR1 as MNHEY and CDR2 as SMNVEV (reference sequence). The CDR3 here is CASSPGLALDEQYF. CDR3 DNA: TGTGCCAGCAGTCCCGGACTCGCGCTGGACGAGCAGTACTTC.

This clone appeared a single time. The J gene is TRBJ2-7, the V gene TRBV6-1; tentatively, D is TRBD1 (6 bases). The CDR3 extends over 14 amino acids. The germline V gene has CDR1 MNHNS and CDR2 SASEGT. V dropped 4 bases and J dropped 4 bases, with 14 bases sitting between them. CDR3 sequence reads: CASSGQRGGYEQYF. CDR3 nucleotides: TGTGCCAGCAGTGGCCAAAGAGGGGGATACGAGCAGTACTTC.

The CDR3: CASSQPGLAGEQFF. DNA of the CDR3: TGTGCCAGTAGTCAACCGGGACTAGCAGGTGAGCAGTTCTTC. V usage is TRBV19 and J usage is TRBJ2-1, with 9 nucleotides matching TRBD2. V dropped 5 bases and J dropped 9; count of bases not matched to a gene: 8. The CDR3 runs 14 residues. Germline assignment: CDR1 LNHDA and CDR2 SQIVND (reference sequence).

The chain combines TRBV7-9 with TRBJ1-2; D unresolved. V gave up 4 bases and J gave up 1 base, with 4 bases separating them. Germline V lookup: CDR1 SEHNR, CDR2 FQNEAQ (reference sequence). The CDR3 totals 12 residues. DNA of the CDR3: TGTGCCAGCAGCTCGCTTAACTATGGCTACACCTTC. Protein sequence: CASSSLNYGYTF.

The chain recombines TRBV18 with TRBJ2-7, with TRBD2 identical over 7 bases. This CDR3 comprises 14 residues. Germline trimming cut 6 bases from V and 3 bases from J; bases unmatched to any gene: 8. Germline V lookup: CDR1 KGHSH, CDR2 LQKENI. As DNA, the CDR3 is TGTGCCAGCTCGGGCCGGGGGGACGGCTACGAGCAGTACTTC. It yields the protein CASSGRGDGYEQYF.

The chain links TRBV6-5 to TRBJ2-7; tentatively, D is TRBD2 (5 bases). The germline V gene encodes CDR1 MNHEY and CDR2 SVGAGI. The CDR3 totals 16 residues. The V end lost 0 bases, the J end lost 3 bases, and 15 bases lay between the germline ends. CDR3 nucleotide sequence: TGTGCCAGCAGTTACTCCGGGGATCGGAATTTCTACGAGCAGTACTTC. This gives the protein CASSYSGDRNFYEQYF.

J is TRBJ1-5 and V is TRBV6-5; 9 bases fit TRBD1. This CDR3 is built from 15 residues. Germline CDR1 is MNHEY and CDR2 is SVGAGI. The V gene end was trimmed by 4 bases and the J gene end by 1 base; junction bases not matched to a gene: 2. The CDR3 region is CASSFDRGSNQPQHF. The DNA for the CDR3 is TGTGCCAGCAGTTTCGACAGGGGGAGCAATCAGCCCCAGCATTTT.

This chain uses TRBV2 with TRBJ2-1, with 10 positions matching TRBD1. This CDR3 region has 11 residues. Per germline, CDR1 SNHLY and CDR2 FYNNEI. Trimming cost V 2 bases and J 16 bases; bases outside gene matches: 2. The CDR3 protein is CASSERDRGFF. The CDR3 coding sequence is TGTGCCAGCAGTGAAAGGGACAGGGGATTCTTC.

The chain links TRBV18 to TRBJ2-3; TRBD2 might be the D (5 bases). V lost 3 bases to trimming and J lost 8 bases, with 15 bases between them. The CDR3 runs 14 residues. Germline CDR1 and CDR2: KGHSH and LQKENI. The CDR3 nucleotides read TGTGCCAGCTCACCCTTTCGGGGTGAGGGTACGCAGTATTTT. It codes for CASSPFRGEGTQYF.

The chain links TRBV5-1 to TRBJ1-1; the D is unclear. The V gene lost 0 bases and the J gene lost 5 bases, with 8 bases spanning the gap. Germline V gives CDR1 SGHRS, CDR2 YFSETQ. The CDR3 totals 13 residues. CDR3 sequence: CASSLEPSTEAFF. The CDR3 DNA is TGCGCCAGCAGCTTGGAACCTTCAACTGAAGCTTTCTTT.

The rearrangement joins TRBV15 to TRBJ1-1; D might be TRBD1 (6 bases). Germline CDR1 LNHNV, CDR2 YYDKDF (reference sequence). The CDR3 has 13 residues. V lost 0 bases and J lost 10, with 12 bases in between. In DNA form, the CDR3 reads TGTGCCACCAGCAGAGACCCAATAGGGGGAGCTTTCTTT. Translation: CATSRDPIGGAFF.

This sequence joins TRBV6-4 and TRBJ2-1; TRBD2 is a possible D gene (6 bases). Trimming took off 0 bases at V and 4 bases at J, with 16 bases between the two ends. Per germline, CDR1 MRHNA and CDR2 SNTAGT. The CDR3 consists of 17 residues. The CDR3 region is CASSDSGGWGGYNEQFF. DNA of the CDR3: TGTGCCAGCAGTGACTCTGGAGGGTGGGGCGGGTACAATGAGCAGTTCTTC.

The chain joins TRBV19 to TRBJ1-5, with 7 bases matching TRBD1. The V segment lost 9 bases and the J segment 0 bases; nucleotides outside the gene matches: 5. CDR1 is LNHDA and CDR2 is SQIVND in the germline V gene (reference sequence). The CDR3 has 14 amino acids. The CDR3 sequence: CASETGISNQPQHF. CDR3 DNA sequence: TGTGCCAGCGAGACAGGGATTAGCAATCAGCCCCAGCATTTT. The complete variable domain, with remaining parts taken from reference TRBV19 and TRBJ1-5, reads DGGITQSPKYLFRKEGQNVTLSCEQNLNHDAMYWYRQDPGQGLRLIYYSQIVNDFQKGDIAEGYSVSREKKESFPLTVTSAQKNPTAFYLCASETGISNQPQHFGDGTRLSIL.

The J gene is TRBJ1-4, the V gene TRBV28; D possibly corresponds to TRBD1 (6 bases). Germline CDR1 is MDHEN and CDR2 is SYDVKM. The ends were cut back, 2 bases at V and 5 bases at J, with 9 bases in the middle. The CDR3 spans 14 residues. CDR3 DNA sequence: TGTGCCAGCAGTTTACAGGGGAGAAATGAAAAACTGTTTTTT. This codes for CASSLQGRNEKLFF. The entire variable domain, with the rest obtained from reference TRBV28 and TRBJ1-4, is as follows: DVKVTQSSRYLVKRTGEKVFLECVQDMDHENMFWYRQDPGLGLRLIYFSYDVKMKEKGDIPEGYSVSREKKERFSLILESASTNQTSMYLCASSLQGRNEKLFFGSGTQLSVL.

The chain is built from TRBV5-1 and TRBJ2-5; D uncertain. Germline V gives CDR1 SGHRS, CDR2 YFSETQ. The CDR3 is 14 residues long. The ends were cut back, 0 bases at V and 4 bases at J, with 10 bases in the middle. The DNA for the CDR3 is TGCGCCAGCAGCTTGGCCGGACCCCCAGAGACCCAGTACTTC. Protein sequence: CASSLAGPPETQYF.

The chain employs TRBV5-1 and TRBJ1-5; D is ambiguous. CDR3 size: 15 residues. The V gene lost 0 bases and the J gene lost 3 bases, with 10 bases spanning the gap. CDR1 is SGHRS and CDR2 is YFSETQ in the germline V gene. CDR3 sequence: CASSLGTDINQPQHF. The CDR3 bases are TGCGCCAGCAGCTTGGGGACGGATATCAATCAGCCCCAGCATTTT.

The V call is TRBV4-1, the J call TRBJ1-5; TRBD1 matches 8 bases. Germline assignment: CDR1 MGHRA and CDR2 YSYEKL. V lost 3 bases and J lost 5; bases outside the gene matches: 6. This CDR3 has 15 amino acids. The CDR3 bases are TGCGCCAGCAGCCACGGAGGGACAGGTGATCAGCCCCAGCATTTT. Encoded protein: CASSHGGTGDQPQHF.

The chain links TRBV7-2 to TRBJ2-1; perhaps TRBD1 as D (5 bases). Trimming cost V 6 bases and J 4 bases, with 16 bases left between them. This CDR3 has 15 amino acids. The V gene's germline CDR1 is SGHTA and CDR2 FQGNSA. CDR3 sequence (DNA): TGTGCCAGCAGTCTTCAGGGAAATGGGTACAATGAGCAGTTCTTC. As protein: CASSLQGNGYNEQFF.

The rearrangement joins TRBV7-9 to TRBJ1-5; D may be TRBD1 (5 bases). Germline V gives CDR1 SEHNR, CDR2 FQNEAQ (reference sequence). The CDR3 is made up of 14 amino acids. V lost 7 bases to trimming and J lost 5 bases, with 15 bases between them. CDR3 bases: TGTGCCAGCACCGGAGGAGGGGCTCATCAGCCCCAGCATTTT. This gives the protein CASTGGGAHQPQHF. Based on the CDR3 plus reference TRBV7-9 and TRBJ1-5, the full variable domain is DTGVSQNPRHKITKRGQNVTFRCDPISEHNRLYWYRQTLGQGPEFLTYFQNEAQLEKSRLLSDRFSAERPKGSFSTLEIQRTEQGDSAMYLCASTGGGAHQPQHFGDGTRLSIL.

The rearrangement links TRBV7-9 to TRBJ2-7; 7 bases are a match to TRBD1. The V and J ends lost 4 bases and 0 bases, in that order; junction bases with no gene match: 9. This CDR3 contains 16 residues. Germline lookup yields CDR1 SEHNR and CDR2 FQNEAQ (reference sequence). CDR3 sequence (DNA): TGTGCCAGCAGCTCTTCCGGGACAGAGAGCTCCTACGAGCAGTACTTC. Its protein product is CASSSSGTESSYEQYF.

A single count supports this clone. The chain carries TRBV6-1 and TRBJ2-3, with TRBD1 identical over 7 bases. V was clipped by 4 bases and J by 2 bases; unmatched bases: 9. Germline lookup yields CDR1 MNHNS and CDR2 SASEGT. The CDR3 spans 16 residues. For the CDR3, the DNA is TGTGCCAGCAGTGCGGCCTGGGACAGAAACACAGATACGCAGTATTTT. Translating gives CASSAAWDRNTDTQYF.

The chain recombines TRBV2 with TRBJ1-2; TRBD1 matches 8 bases. The V segment lost 9 bases and the J segment 8 bases; nucleotides outside the gene matches: 14. The CDR3 runs 14 residues. Germline values: CDR1 SNHLY, CDR2 FYNNEI. The CDR3 region is CASQTDRGIGGYTF. The CDR3 DNA sequence: TGTGCCAGTCAAACAGACAGGGGCATAGGCGGCTACACCTTC.

The chain recombines TRBV25-1 with TRBJ2-3; D is ambiguous. The ends were cut back, 6 bases at V and 0 bases at J, with 10 bases in the middle. CDR3 length: 14 residues. Germline values: CDR1 MGHDK, CDR2 SYGVNS. The CDR3 nucleotides read TGTGCCAGCAGGGTAGCTGGGAGCACAGATACGCAGTATTTT. Translated, it gives CASRVAGSTDTQYF.